The rows below give T cell receptor beta chains drawn from one sample of a study of shared clonotypes between healthy human individuals. The assay was immunoSEQ multiplex PCR, and TCRdb's table has in-frame clones only and misses some. This table has under 1 million clones, 95% to 97% appearing once. The sample comprised naive CD8+ T cells sorted from blood. The receptors here all came from a man in his thirties or forties in good health. The CDR3 runs from the conserved cysteine through the conserved F or W. A D gene is named only where the DNA matches it firmly. Clone sizes are given selectively: once, few, many, or a class where the clone is expanded.

TRBJ2-6 | TRBV2 | NA | NA | 11 | TGTGGTGGTTCTGGGGCCAACGTCCTGACTTTC | CGGSGANVLTF
TRBJ2-5 | TRBV5-1 | NA | NA | 18 | TGCGCCAGCAGCTTGGCTACTCGACTGGTTGGGGGGCAAGAGACCCAGTACTTC | CASSLATRLVGGQETQYF
TRBJ1-4 | TRBV5-6 | NA | TRBD1 | 14 | TGTGCCAGCAGGCACCGGGACAGTTGGGAAAAACTGTTTTTT | CASRHRDSWEKLFF
TRBJ1-2 | TRBV2 | NA | NA | 12 | TGTGCCAGCAGTGGCTCCGTGGGTGGCTACACCTTC | CASSGSVGGYTF
TRBJ2-3 | TRBV11-3 | NA | NA | 15 | TGTGCCAGCAGCTTAGAGGGGGTCGGCACAGATACGCAGTATTTT | CASSLEGVGTDTQYF
TRBJ1-2 | TRBV10-3 | NA | NA | 18 | TGTGCCATCAGTGAGTCCCACTCTGCAGGGGTTCCGTACTATGGCTACACCTTC | CAISESHSAGVPYYGYTF
TRBJ2-2 | TRBV4-3 | NA | NA | 19 | TGCGCCAGCAGCCAGGCGAGACCTACAGGGAGAGGGGACACCGGGGAGCTGTTTTTT | CASSQARPTGRGDTGELFF
TRBJ2-7 | TRBV7-9 | NA | NA | 16 | TGTGCCAGCAGCTTCTCCGCCCTGCCGGGAGCCCGATATCAGTACTTC | CASSFSALPGARYQYF
TRBJ2-7 | TRBV6-1 | NA | NA | 15 | TGTGCCAGCAGTGAATGGGCCTTCTCAGCCTACGAGCAGTACTTC | CASSEWAFSAYEQYF
TRBJ1-4 | TRBV4-1 | NA | NA | 17 | TGCGCCAGCAGCCAATCCCCTCTCGGCAGGCGTAATGAAAAACTGTTTTTT | CASSQSPLGRRNEKLFF
TRBJ2-1 | TRBV11-3 | NA | NA | 15 | TGTGCCAGCAGCTTCCGGGACTCCGCTACCAATGAGCAGTTCTTC | CASSFRDSATNEQFF
TRBJ1-2 | TRBV2 | NA | NA | 14 | TGTGCCAGCAGTGAGACAGGAGGAACCTATGGCTACACCTTC | CASSETGGTYGYTF
TRBJ2-5 | TRBV5-1 | NA | TRBD2 | 19 | TGCGCCAGCAGCTTCCCGAATTCGACTAGCGTGGTACATTTGGAGACCCAATACTTC | CASSFPNSTSVVHLETQYF
TRBJ2-7 | TRBV28 | NA | NA | 15 | TGTGCCAGCAGCCCGCAGGGGATCCCTGCCTACGAGCAGTACTTC | CASSPQGIPAYEQYF
TRBJ2-7 | TRBV5-1 | NA | NA | 12 | TGCGCCAGCAGCTTGTTGGGGGACGAGCAGTACTTC | CASSLLGDEQYF
TRBJ2-3 | TRBV7-9 | NA | NA | 16 | TGTGCCAGCAGCTCAGCCCGAATGGCAGACACAGATACGCAGTATTTT | CASSSARMADTDTQYF
TRBJ2-7 | TRBV6-1 | NA | NA | 14 | TGTGCCAGCAGGAATTTCCAAAACGTCTACGAGCAGTACTTC | CASRNFQNVYEQYF
TRBJ1-5 | TRBV27 | NA | TRBD1 | 15 | TGTGCCAGCACCGAAAGGGGGACAGTGAATCAGCCCCAGCATTTT | CASTERGTVNQPQHF
TRBJ2-1 | TRBV14 | NA | TRBD1 | 15 | TGTGCCAGCAGCCAGAGACAGGGCTCCTACAATGAGCAGTTCTTC | CASSQRQGSYNEQFF
TRBJ1-2 | TRBV13 | NA | TRBD1 | 14 | TGTGCCAGCAGCGCAGGGACAGGGCCAGGTGGCTACACCTTC | CASSAGTGPGGYTF
TRBJ2-7 | TRBV27 | NA | NA | 12 | TGTGCCAGCAGTTGGGGGGTAAGCGAGCAGTACTTC | CASSWGVSEQYF
TRBJ1-1 | TRBV10-3 | NA | NA | 15 | TGTGCCATCAGTGGGGGGAGGATGGGATTCACTGAAGCTTTCTTT | CAISGGRMGFTEAFF
TRBJ2-3 | TRBV29-1 | NA | NA | 15 | TGCAGCGTTGAAGATCTAGGCGATAACACAGATACGCAGTATTTT | CSVEDLGDNTDTQYF
TRBJ2-7 | TRBV27 | once | TRBD2 | 15 | TGTGCCAGCAGTCACCCCCGGGGAGGGTGGGACGAGCAGTACTTC | CASSHPRGGWDEQYF
TRBJ2-1 | TRBV15 | NA | NA | 16 | TGTGCCACCAGCAGAGATGCGGCTGCGTGGGCCAATGAGCAGTTCTTC | CATSRDAAAWANEQFF
TRBJ2-7 | TRBV2 | NA | NA | 13 | TGTGCCAGCAAGGGGATAGACAGATACGAGCAGTACTTC | CASKGIDRYEQYF
TRBJ2-7 | TRBV27 | NA | TRBD2 | 16 | TGTGCCAGCAGCTTCTCTTCCGGGACTAGCACCTACGAGCAGTACTTC | CASSFSSGTSTYEQYF
TRBJ1-2 | TRBV6-5 | NA | NA | 13 | TGTGCCAGCAGTTACGGGACTGGTGGGCAGTACACCTTC | CASSYGTGGQYTF
TRBJ2-7 | TRBV27 | NA | NA | 10 | TGTGCCAGTGGGAGACACGAGCAGTACTTC | CASGRHEQYF
TRBJ2-1 | TRBV6-6 | NA | NA | 16 | TGTGCCAGCAGTTACTCGATGTCGGGCTCCTACAATGAGCAGTTCTTC | CASSYSMSGSYNEQFF
TRBJ2-7 | TRBV15 | once | NA | 13 | TGTGCCACCAGCAGAAAGGGGTTTGAGGGGCAGTACTTC | CATSRKGFEGQYF